The source of this TCR beta chain is a study of blood T cells in healthy people across ages. V gave up 7 bases and J gave up 1 base, with 11 bases separating them. CDR3 size: 14 residues. Then a second PCR, running roughly 7 to 11 cycles, was carried out with a sample-barcoded 5' primer and a J-beta primer mix. TCRdb passed the 5' RACE reads through MiXCR, listing each CDR3 protein once. The table shows more than 500,000 distinct CDR3 sequences, with around 27% occurring only once. There are a few counts of this clonotype. These data also formed part of another study, on T cells of mothers and their children.

The receptor was isolated from a boy between 2 and 10 years old in good health. This rearrangement joins TRBV12-3 or TRBV12-4 to TRBJ2-1; D may be TRBD2 (6 bases). Sequencing was carried out using blood. The CDR3 reads CASTLSGSYNEQFF. CDR3 DNA sequence: TGTGCCAGCACCCTTAGCGGTTCCTACAATGAGCAGTTCTTC.